This TCR beta chain is drawn from a study of regulatory T cells in long-lasting Graves disease. General study points: Among the persistent patients, 2,500 to 3,000 public clonotypes were shared, more than the 850 to 1,000 shared among new patients.

As to time point: newly diagnosed GD, antithyroid drugs for less than 3 months. Preparation of the TCR library used RNA extracted from PBMCs. American Thyroid Association guidelines defined Graves' disease diagnosis. Construction of TCR beta libraries relied on iRepertoire HTBI primers and on Arm-PCR targeting CDR3 regions. TCRdb redid the calling of the multiplex PCR reads with MiXCR, one entry per CDR3 protein. This sample has about 470,000 distinct CDR3 sequences, with 15% to 20% found just once. This clonotype came up a few times. Its target is not known. The sample also formed part of further work on T cells in Graves' hyperthyroidism and ophthalmopathy.

This receptor was taken from a middle-aged man with Graves disease. This specimen consisted of peripheral blood mononuclear cells (PBMCs), obtained at new diagnosis, from a patient treated with antithyroid drugs.

CDR3: CASSGGLEELFF. The CDR3 DNA sequence: TGCGCCAGCAGCGGGGGACTCGAGGAGCTGTTTTTT. The chain employs TRBV5-1 and TRBJ2-2; possible D gene TRBD2, 6 bases. Trimming stripped 4 bases from V and 10 bases from J, with 11 bases between. In germline, CDR1 is SGHRS, CDR2 YFSETQ. The CDR3 loop spans 12 amino acids.